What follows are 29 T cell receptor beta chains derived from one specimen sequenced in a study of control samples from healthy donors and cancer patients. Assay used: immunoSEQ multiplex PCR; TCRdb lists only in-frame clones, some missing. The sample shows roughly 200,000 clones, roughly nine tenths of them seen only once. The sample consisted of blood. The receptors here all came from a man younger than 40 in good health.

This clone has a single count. This chain's CDR3 is CASCDIGRVQGANYGYTF. CDR3 DNA: TGTGCCAGCTGCGATATTGGGAGGGTCCAAGGGGCCAACTATGGCTACACCTTC. The chain combines TRBV18 with TRBJ1-2, with D perhaps TRBD1 (5 bases). The germline gives CDR1 KGHSH, CDR2 LQKENI. This CDR3 has 18 amino acids. Deletions cut 7 bases from V and 2 bases from J, with 26 bases between.

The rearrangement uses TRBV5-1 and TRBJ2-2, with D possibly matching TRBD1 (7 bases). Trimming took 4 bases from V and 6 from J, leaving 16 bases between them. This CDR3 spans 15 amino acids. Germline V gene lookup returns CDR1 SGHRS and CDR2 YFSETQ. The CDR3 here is CASSETGDLPGELFF. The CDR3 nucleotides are TGCGCCAGCAGCGAAACAGGGGACTTACCCGGGGAGCTGTTTTTT.

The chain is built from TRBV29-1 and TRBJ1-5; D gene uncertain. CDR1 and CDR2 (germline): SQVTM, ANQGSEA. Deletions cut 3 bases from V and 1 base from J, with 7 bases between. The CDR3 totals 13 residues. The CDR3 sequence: CSVDVGSNQPQHF. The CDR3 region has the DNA TGCAGCGTTGACGTGGGGAGCAATCAGCCCCAGCATTTT.

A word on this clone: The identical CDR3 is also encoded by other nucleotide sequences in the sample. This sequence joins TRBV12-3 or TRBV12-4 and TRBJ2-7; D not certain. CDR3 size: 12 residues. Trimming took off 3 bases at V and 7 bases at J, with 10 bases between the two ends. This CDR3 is CASSFGHLEQYF. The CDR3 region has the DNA TGTGCCAGCAGTTTTGGGCATCTGGAGCAGTACTTC.

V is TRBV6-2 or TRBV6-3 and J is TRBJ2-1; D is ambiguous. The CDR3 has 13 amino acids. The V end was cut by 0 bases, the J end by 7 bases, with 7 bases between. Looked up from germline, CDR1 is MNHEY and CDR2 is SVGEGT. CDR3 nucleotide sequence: TGTGCCAGCAGTTACTCGACATCAAATGAGCAGTTCTTC. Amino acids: CASSYSTSNEQFF.

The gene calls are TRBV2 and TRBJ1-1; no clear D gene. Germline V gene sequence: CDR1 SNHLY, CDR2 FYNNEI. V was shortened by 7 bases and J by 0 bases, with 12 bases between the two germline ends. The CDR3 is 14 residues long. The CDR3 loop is CASTLEVLNTEAFF. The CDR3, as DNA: TGTGCCAGCACCCTCGAGGTTCTGAACACTGAAGCTTTCTTT.

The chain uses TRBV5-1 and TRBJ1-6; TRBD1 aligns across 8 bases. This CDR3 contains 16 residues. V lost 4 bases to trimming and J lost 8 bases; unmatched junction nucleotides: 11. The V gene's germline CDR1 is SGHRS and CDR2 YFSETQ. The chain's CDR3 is CASSPLPGGADSPLHF. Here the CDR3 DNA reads TGCGCCAGCAGCCCATTACCAGGGGGCGCGGATTCACCCCTCCACTTT.

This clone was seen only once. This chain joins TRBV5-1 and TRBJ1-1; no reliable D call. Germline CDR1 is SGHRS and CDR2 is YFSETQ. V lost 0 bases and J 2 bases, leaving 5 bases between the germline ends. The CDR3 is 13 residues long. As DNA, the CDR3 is TGCGCCAGCAGCTTGGAGCAAAACACTGAAGCTTTCTTT. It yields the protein CASSLEQNTEAFF.

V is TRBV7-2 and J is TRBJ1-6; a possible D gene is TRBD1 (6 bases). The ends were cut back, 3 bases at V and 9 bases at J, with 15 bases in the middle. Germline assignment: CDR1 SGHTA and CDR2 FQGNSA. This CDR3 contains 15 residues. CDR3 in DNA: TGTGCCAGCAGCTTCAGGGGAATAATTAGTTCACCCCTCCACTTT. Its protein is CASSFRGIISSPLHF.

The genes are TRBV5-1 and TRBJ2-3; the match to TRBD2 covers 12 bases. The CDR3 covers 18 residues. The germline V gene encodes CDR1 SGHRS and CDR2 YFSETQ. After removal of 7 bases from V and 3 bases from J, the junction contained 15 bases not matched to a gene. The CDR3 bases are TGCGCCAGCGGCTCAAGACTAGCGGGGGCCAAGCGTACAGATACGCAGTATTTT. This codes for CASGSRLAGAKRTDTQYF.

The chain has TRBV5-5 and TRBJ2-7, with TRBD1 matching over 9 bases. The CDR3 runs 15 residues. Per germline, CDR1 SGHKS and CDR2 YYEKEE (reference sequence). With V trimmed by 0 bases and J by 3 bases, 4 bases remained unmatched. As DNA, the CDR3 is TGTGCCAGCAGCTTGGGGGGACAGGGTCTCTACGAGCAGTACTTC. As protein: CASSLGGQGLYEQYF.

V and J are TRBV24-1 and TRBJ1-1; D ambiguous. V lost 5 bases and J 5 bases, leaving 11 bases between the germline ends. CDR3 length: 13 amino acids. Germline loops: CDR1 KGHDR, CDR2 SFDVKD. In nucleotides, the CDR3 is TGTGCCACCAGTGCCCGACAAGGGACTGAAGCTTTCTTT. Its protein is CATSARQGTEAFF.

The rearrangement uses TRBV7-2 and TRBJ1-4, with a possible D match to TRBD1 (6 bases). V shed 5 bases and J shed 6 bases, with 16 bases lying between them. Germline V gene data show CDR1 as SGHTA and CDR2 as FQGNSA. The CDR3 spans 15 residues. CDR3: CASSTSWGLDEKLFF. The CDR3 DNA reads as TGTGCCAGCAGCACTAGTTGGGGGCTTGATGAAAAACTGTTTTTT.

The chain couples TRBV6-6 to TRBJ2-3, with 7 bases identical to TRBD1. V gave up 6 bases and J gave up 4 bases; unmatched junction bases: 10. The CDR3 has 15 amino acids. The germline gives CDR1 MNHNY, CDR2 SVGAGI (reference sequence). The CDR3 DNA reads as TGTGCCAGCAGGACACAAACAGGGGCCGCAGATACGCAGTATTTT. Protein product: CASRTQTGAADTQYF.

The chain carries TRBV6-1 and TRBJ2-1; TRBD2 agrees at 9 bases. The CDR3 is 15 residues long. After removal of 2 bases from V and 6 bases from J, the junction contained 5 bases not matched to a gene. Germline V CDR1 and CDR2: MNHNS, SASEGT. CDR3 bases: TGTGCCAGCAGTGAACATAGCGGGGGTGTCAATGAGCAGTTCTTC. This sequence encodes CASSEHSGGVNEQFF.

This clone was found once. The CDR3 DNA is TGTGCCAGCAGCTTGGGATTGGGGGGCTCCTACGAGCAGTACTTC. It translates to CASSLGLGGSYEQYF. V is TRBV5-6 and J is TRBJ2-7; tentative D call: TRBD2 (6 bases). The CDR3 sequence is 15 residues long. V lost 0 bases and J 0 bases, leaving 10 bases between the germline ends. Germline CDR1 is SGHDT and CDR2 is YYEEEE.

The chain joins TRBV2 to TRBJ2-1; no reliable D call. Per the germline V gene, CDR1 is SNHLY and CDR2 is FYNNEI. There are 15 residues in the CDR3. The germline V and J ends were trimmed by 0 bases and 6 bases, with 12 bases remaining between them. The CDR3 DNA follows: TGTGCCAGCAGTGAAGCGGGGAAGAACGTCAATGAGCAGTTCTTC. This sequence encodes CASSEAGKNVNEQFF.

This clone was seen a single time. The chain's CDR3 is CASRNRGTSYEQYF. As DNA, the CDR3 is TGTGCCAGCAGGAACAGGGGAACCTCCTACGAGCAGTACTTC. This rearrangement joins TRBV6-5 to TRBJ2-7; TRBD1 matches at 7 bases. The germline gives CDR1 MNHEY, CDR2 SVGAGI. J gave up 0 bases and V 6 bases, and 5 bases lay outside the gene matches. The CDR3 sequence is 14 residues long.

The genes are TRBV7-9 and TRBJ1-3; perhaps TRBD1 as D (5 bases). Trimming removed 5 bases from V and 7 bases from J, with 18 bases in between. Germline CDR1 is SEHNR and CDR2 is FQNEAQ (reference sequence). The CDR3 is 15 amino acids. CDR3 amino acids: CASSPSLARDNTIYF. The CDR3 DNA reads TGTGCCAGCAGCCCAAGTCTGGCCAGGGACAACACCATATATTTT.

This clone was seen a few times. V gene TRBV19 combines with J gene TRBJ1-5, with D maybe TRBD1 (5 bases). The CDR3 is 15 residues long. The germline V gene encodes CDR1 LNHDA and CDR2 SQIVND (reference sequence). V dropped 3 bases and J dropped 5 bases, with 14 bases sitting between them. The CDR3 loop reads CASSMGPGGDQPQHF. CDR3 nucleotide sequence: TGTGCCAGTAGTATGGGGCCTGGCGGTGATCAGCCCCAGCATTTT.

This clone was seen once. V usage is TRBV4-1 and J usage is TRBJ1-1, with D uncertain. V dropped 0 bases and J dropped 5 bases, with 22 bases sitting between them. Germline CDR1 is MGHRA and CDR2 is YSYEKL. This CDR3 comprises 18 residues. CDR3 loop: CASSQDRRGAEMRTEAFF. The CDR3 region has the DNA TGCGCCAGCAGCCAAGATAGGAGAGGTGCGGAGATGAGGACTGAAGCTTTCTTT.

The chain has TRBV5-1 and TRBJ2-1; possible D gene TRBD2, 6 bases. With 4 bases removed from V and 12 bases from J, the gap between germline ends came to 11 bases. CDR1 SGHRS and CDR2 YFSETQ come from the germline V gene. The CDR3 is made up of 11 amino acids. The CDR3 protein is CASSTTRRQFF. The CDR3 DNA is TGCGCCAGCAGCACGACTAGGAGGCAGTTCTTC.

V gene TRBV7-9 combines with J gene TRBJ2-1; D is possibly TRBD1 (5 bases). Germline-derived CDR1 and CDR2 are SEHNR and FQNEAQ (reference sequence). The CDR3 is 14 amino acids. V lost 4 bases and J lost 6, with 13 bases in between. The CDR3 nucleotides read TGTGCCAGCAGCTCCCAGGGCCCCCCCAATGAGCAGTTCTTC. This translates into CASSSQGPPNEQFF. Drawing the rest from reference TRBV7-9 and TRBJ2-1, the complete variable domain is DTGVSQNPRHKITKRGQNVTFRCDPISEHNRLYWYRQTLGQGPEFLTYFQNEAQLEKSRLLSDRFSAERPKGSFSTLEIQRTEQGDSAMYLCASSSQGPPNEQFFGPGTRLTVL.

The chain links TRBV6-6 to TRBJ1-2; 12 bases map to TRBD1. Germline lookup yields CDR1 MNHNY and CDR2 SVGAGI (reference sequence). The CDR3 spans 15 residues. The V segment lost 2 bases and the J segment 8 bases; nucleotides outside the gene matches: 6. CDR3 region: CASSYEGQGARGYTF. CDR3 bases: TGTGCCAGCAGTTACGAGGGACAGGGGGCTCGAGGCTACACCTTC.

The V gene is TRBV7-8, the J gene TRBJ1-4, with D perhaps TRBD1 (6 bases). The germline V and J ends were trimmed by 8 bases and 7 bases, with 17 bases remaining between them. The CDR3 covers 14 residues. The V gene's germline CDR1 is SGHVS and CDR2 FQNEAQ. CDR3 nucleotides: TGTGCCAGCGCCCGGGGGGCGCGGGGTGAAAAACTGTTTTTT. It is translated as CASARGARGEKLFF.

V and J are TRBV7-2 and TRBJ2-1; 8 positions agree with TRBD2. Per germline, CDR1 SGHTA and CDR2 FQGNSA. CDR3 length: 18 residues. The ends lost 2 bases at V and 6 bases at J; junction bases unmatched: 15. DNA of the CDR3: TGTGCCAGCAGCTTAAAGTTAGTCGGCACTAGCGGAATCAATGAGCAGTTCTTC. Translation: CASSLKLVGTSGINEQFF.

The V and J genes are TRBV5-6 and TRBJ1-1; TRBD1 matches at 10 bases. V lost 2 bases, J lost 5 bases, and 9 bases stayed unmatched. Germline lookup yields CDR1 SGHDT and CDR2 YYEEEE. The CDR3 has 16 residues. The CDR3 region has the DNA TGTGCCAGCAGCTTTTTGGGGACAGGGGTTGAGACTGAAGCTTTCTTT. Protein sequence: CASSFLGTGVETEAFF. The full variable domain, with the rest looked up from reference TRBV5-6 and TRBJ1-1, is DAGVTQSPTHLIKTRGQQVTLRCSPKSGHDTVSWYQQALGQGPQFIFQYYEEEERQRGNFPDRFSGHQFPNYSSELNVNALLLGDSALYLCASSFLGTGVETEAFFGQGTRLTVV.

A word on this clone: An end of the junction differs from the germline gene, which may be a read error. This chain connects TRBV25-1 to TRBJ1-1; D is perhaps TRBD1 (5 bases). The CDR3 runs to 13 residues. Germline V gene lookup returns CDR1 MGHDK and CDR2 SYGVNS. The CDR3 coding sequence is TGTGCCAGCAGTGAGGCCCGCTTAGGGACGGCGCACTTT. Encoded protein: CASSEARLGTAHF.

The CDR3 sequence: CASSEEVKGGYTF. The CDR3 coding sequence is TGTGCCAGCAGTGAAGAAGTCAAGGGTGGCTACACCTTC. The chain employs TRBV6-1 and TRBJ1-2; no reliable D call. The germline V gene encodes CDR1 MNHNS and CDR2 SASEGT. V lost 1 base, J lost 7 bases, and 10 bases lay in between. The CDR3 length is 13 residues.